Here is one T cell receptor (beta chain) with its context. Its antigen is currently unknown. The data originate from a study of a mutant IDH1 vaccine in newly diagnosed glioma. CDR1 and CDR2 from the germline V gene are MNHNS and SASEGT. The CDR3 is made up of 15 amino acids. The junction had 8 bases not matched to a gene; V was cut back by 7 bases and J by 2 bases. Generated by immunoSEQ multiplex PCR, the TCRdb table keeps only in-frame clones and is missing some. The data show fewer than 35,000 clones, about 90% seen once. This sample's time point: week 11, during vaccination. Each vaccine dose was 300 ug of mutant IDH1 20-mer peptide, with topical imiquimod.

This sequence was found in a man between 18 and 35 years old with glioma. The chain links TRBV6-1 to TRBJ1-5; 7 bases are shared with TRBD1. The sequencing used PBMCs, collected from a glioma patient whose treatment included an IDH1 peptide vaccine. The CDR3, as DNA: TGTGCCAGCAACCTAGACAGGGTGGGCAATCAGCCCCAGCATTTT. Translation: CASNLDRVGNQPQHF.